This T cell receptor (beta chain) appears in the sequencing data of a study of molecular identifiers for immune sequencing clone quantification listed by TCRdb under 2018. About the study as a whole: For a replicate experiment, RNA from around 20,000 or 100,000 naive CD8 T cells was divided into five aliquots, of which four were sequenced. This methods study used CD8 T cells to benchmark TCR RNA copy counting and molecular-identifier clustering-based TCR repertoire sequencing (MIDCIRS). Findings and caveats that apply to the study as a whole: Clones above 20 RNA copies held over 99% of molecules in CMV-specific effector cells but under 1% in naive cells. Without barcode sub-clustering, chimeric consensus sequences inflated TCR diversity; chimeras reached as high as 47%. Modeling estimated around 3.2 recovered TCR RNA copies per cell, compared with approximately 9.5 by digital PCR, which implies 30% to 35% capture efficiency. Spiked-in Jurkat TCR RNA (approximately 10 copies' worth), which is not part of the donor repertoire, was contained in the naive libraries. Spiked-in Jurkat TCR RNA equivalent to a single cell was reported to be detectable even among over 800,000 naive CD8 T cells. The sizes of highly expanded clones could end up underestimated when identical TCR molecules share a barcode.

Libraries of naive CD8 T cells were built from anywhere between about 20,000 and 1,000,000 sorted cells, with 10%, 30% or 50% of the purified RNA used. On a BD FACSAria II, naive CD8 T cells were FACS-sorted as CD8+CD4-CCR7+CD45RA+ and collected into RLT Plus buffer. Detection sensitivity was tested by spiking Jurkat RNA equal to fewer than twelve TCR copies' worth into samples containing roughly 17,000-1,100,000 naive CD8 T cells. Enrichment of CD8 T cells was performed with RosetteSep CD8+ T Cell Enrichment Cocktail and Ficoll-Paque, after which ACK red cell lysis was carried out. The cysteine opens and the phenylalanine closes a CDR3 of 15 amino acids. The only DNA kept is the CDR3, 45 bases in frame from the first base. CDR1 and CDR2 (SEHNR, FQNEAQ) derive from the germline V gene (reference sequence). V lost 1 base and J lost 3 bases; the stretch between them is 13 bases long. The table lists this clonotype with a few counts. Its specific antigen is unknown. Per-base quality was not reported, and no clone a single base away is much larger than it.

The library was built by means of PCR. The instrument was a NextSeq 500. Bulk TCR libraries were generated as previously described, with the TCR primers listed in Table S5 used. Total RNA was purified with the Qiagen AllPrep DNA/RNA kit. Reads from multiple sequencing runs of the same library were pooled before analysis. Regarding the original processing steps: Reads were retained only if their TCR constant sequence matched exactly, and those retained reads were trimmed to 150 nt and grouped according to their 12-nt molecular barcodes. Within each barcode group, reads were sub-clustered at a 15% Levenshtein threshold, and quality-weighted consensus sequences were built per RNA molecule. Non-functional sequences were filtered out, along with any lower-count sequence sitting one edit away from another sequence. Barcode sub-clusters with fewer than 20% of the maximum read count were removed, based on fitting two negative binomial distributions. TCRdb redid the processing of the public reads, applying fastp at Q25 and MiXCR, and retained in-frame beta chains. Each entry is one CDR3 protein sequence, shown with its most common DNA and genes. These V and J calls are TCRdb output, not the study's own analysis. This sample gives around 480,000 distinct CDR3 sequences in total; about a quarter of them show up just once. In total, the top ten clones hold 0.7% to 0.9% of the sample.

Sample: naive CD8+ T cells from blood, with Jurkat cell RNA spiked in. The cell subset or site label here, explained by the study, means: FACS-sorted CD8+CD4-CCR7+CD45RA+ naive T cells. The chain is assembled from TRBV7-9 and TRBJ2-7; the D gene is unclear. The origin of this receptor is a human donor in good health. Some libraries in this study had Jurkat cell RNA spiked in. The CDR3 reads CASSLVIGRLYEQYF. The sequenced DNA is TGTGCCAGCAGCTTAGTTATAGGACGGCTCTACGAGCAGTACTTC.